Below are 26 T cell receptor beta chains sequenced from a single sample in a study of cytotoxic CD8 clonotypes in ibrutinib-treated CLL. Method: immunoSEQ multiplex PCR; TCRdb's copy keeps in-frame clones and lacks some. The sample holds about 200,000 clones; about four fifths are singletons and the top ten take more than 9.5%. Sequenced here: PBMCs, sampled after 12 months of ibrutinib treatment. All receptors come from a human donor with chronic lymphocytic leukemia.

V is TRBV19 and J is TRBJ2-7; D gene uncertain. This CDR3 comprises 13 residues. V gave up 1 base and J gave up 4 bases, with 8 bases separating them. Germline-derived CDR1 and CDR2 are LNHDA and SQIVND (reference sequence). The CDR3 sequence: CASSIGRWYEQYF. The CDR3, as DNA: TGTGCCAGTAGTATAGGTCGATGGTACGAGCAGTACTTC.

The J gene is TRBJ1-2, the V gene TRBV27; weak D call: TRBD1 (5 bases). The CDR3 spans 17 residues. Per germline, CDR1 MNHEY and CDR2 SMNVEV (reference sequence). V lost 0 bases and J 3 bases, leaving 17 bases between the germline ends. The CDR3 loop reads CASSLSGGSRPYYGYTF. For the CDR3, the DNA is TGTGCCAGCAGTTTATCGGGGGGTTCACGCCCTTACTATGGCTACACCTTC.

This CDR3 reads CASSDSAERTDTQYF. For the CDR3, the DNA is TGTGCCAGCAGTGACTCGGCAGAAAGAACAGATACGCAGTATTTT. The chain recombines TRBV6-4 with TRBJ2-3; D gene ambiguous. V lost 0 bases, J lost 3 bases, and 10 bases lay in between. The CDR3 extends over 15 amino acids. Per germline, CDR1 MRHNA and CDR2 SNTAGT.

This rearrangement joins TRBV28 to TRBJ1-1; no firm D call. The V end lost 6 bases, the J end lost 8 bases, and 13 bases lay between the germline ends. The CDR3 sequence is 12 residues long. Germline CDR1 reads MDHEN; CDR2 reads SYDVKM. The CDR3 nucleotides read TGTGCCAGCAGCCTTAGCGTCTCGGAAGCTTTCTTT. It yields the protein CASSLSVSEAFF.

The chain employs TRBV30 and TRBJ2-1; 7 bases are a match to TRBD2. CDR1 and CDR2 (germline): GTSNPN, SVGIG (reference sequence). The trim removed 2 bases at V and 8 bases at J, leaving 9 bases unmatched. The CDR3 consists of 14 residues. Here the CDR3 reads CAWSQTSLGDEQFF. As DNA, the CDR3 is TGTGCCTGGAGTCAGACTAGCCTAGGCGATGAGCAGTTCTTC.

The rearrangement joins TRBV2 to TRBJ1-4; possibly TRBD1 for D (5 bases). The V gene's germline CDR1 is SNHLY and CDR2 FYNNEI. This CDR3 region has 14 residues. Between the trimmed V and J ends, which lost 7 bases and 5 bases, there was a span of 14 bases. The CDR3 here is CASTKDRQNEKLFF. CDR3 DNA sequence: TGTGCCAGCACCAAAGACAGACAAAATGAAAAACTGTTTTTT. Drawing the rest from reference TRBV2 and TRBJ1-4, the complete variable domain is EPEVTQTPSHQVTQMGQEVILRCVPISNHLYFYWYRQILGQKVEFLVSFYNNEISEKSEIFDDQFSVERPDGSNFTLKIRSTKLEDSAMYFCASTKDRQNEKLFFGSGTQLSVL.

The rearrangement joins TRBV30 to TRBJ2-7, with unresolved D. Germline lookup yields CDR1 GTSNPN and CDR2 SVGIG (reference sequence). V was cut by 1 base and J by 6 bases, with 13 bases left in between. The CDR3 covers 13 residues. The CDR3: CAWSAYGPVEQYF. The CDR3 region has the DNA TGTGCCTGGAGTGCTTATGGTCCGGTCGAGCAGTACTTC.

Worth noting for this clone: This CDR3 fails to terminate in the conserved phenylalanine or tryptophan, so it likely reflects a read error. The V call is TRBV28, the J call TRBJ1-2; D gene uncertain. Trimming pared 7 bases from V and 7 bases from J, leaving 10 bases between. This CDR3 has 11 amino acids. The germline V gene has CDR1 MDHEN and CDR2 SYDVKM. CDR3 in amino acids: CASNDGGGYTL. CDR3 DNA: TGTGCCAGCAACGATGGTGGTGGCTACACCCTC.

This chain connects TRBV6-6 to TRBJ2-5; maybe TRBD2 (6 bases). Trimming pared 6 bases from V and 4 bases from J, leaving 15 bases between. Germline CDR1 MNHNY, CDR2 SVGAGI (reference sequence). This CDR3 spans 14 amino acids. CDR3 nucleotides: TGTGCCAGCAGCCCACTAGCTTTCGTAGAGACCCAGTACTTC. It specifies CASSPLAFVETQYF.

V is TRBV6-5 and J is TRBJ2-1; D call uncertain. In germline, CDR1 is MNHEY, CDR2 SVGAGI. The V gene lost 6 bases and the J gene lost 7 bases, with 7 bases spanning the gap. The CDR3 is 11 residues long. The CDR3 region is CASRHGNEQFF. CDR3 nucleotide sequence: TGTGCCAGCAGACATGGGAATGAGCAGTTCTTC.

CDR3 sequence: CAWSVQEGASSGYTF. The CDR3 DNA follows: TGTGCCTGGAGTGTACAGGAGGGGGCTTCTTCTGGCTACACCTTC. This sequence joins TRBV30 and TRBJ1-2, with 7 bases lining up with TRBD1. CDR3 length: 15 amino acids. Germline V gene sequence: CDR1 GTSNPN, CDR2 SVGIG (reference sequence). V shed 0 bases, J shed 7 bases, and the junction held 11 bases outside the gene matches.

J is TRBJ1-1 and V is TRBV6-5; D may be TRBD1 (5 bases). Germline CDR1 MNHEY, CDR2 SVGAGI. The CDR3 loop spans 15 amino acids. The V and J ends lost 6 bases and 1 base respectively, with 15 bases between them. CDR3 bases: TGTGCCAGCAGCCCCCCCCGGGGGACGAACACTGAAGCTTTCTTT. Amino acids: CASSPPRGTNTEAFF.

This rearrangement joins TRBV30 to TRBJ2-7, with unresolved D. Looked up from germline, CDR1 is GTSNPN and CDR2 is SVGIG (reference sequence). The CDR3 sequence is 12 residues long. The germline V and J ends were trimmed by 1 base and 3 bases, with 7 bases remaining between them. The CDR3 sequence is CAWSGFSYEQYF. The CDR3 DNA sequence: TGTGCCTGGAGTGGGTTTAGCTACGAGCAGTACTTC.

The V call is TRBV19, the J call TRBJ1-2; maybe TRBD1 (5 bases). The V gene lost 1 base and the J gene lost 6 bases, with 6 bases spanning the gap. This CDR3 has 12 amino acids. Germline V gene lookup returns CDR1 LNHDA and CDR2 SQIVND (reference sequence). In DNA form, the CDR3 reads TGTGCCAGTAGTATAGGGGGCAATGGCTACACCTTC. Translation gives CASSIGGNGYTF. The whole variable domain, filled in from reference TRBV19 and TRBJ1-2, reads DGGITQSPKYLFRKEGQNVTLSCEQNLNHDAMYWYRQDPGQGLRLIYYSQIVNDFQKGDIAEGYSVSREKKESFPLTVTSAQKNPTAFYLCASSIGGNGYTFGSGTRLTVV.

The rearrangement uses TRBV6-5 and TRBJ2-7, with 11 bases identical to TRBD1. The trim removed 0 bases at V and 3 bases at J, leaving 4 bases unmatched. The length of the CDR3 is 16 residues. Germline V lookup: CDR1 MNHEY, CDR2 SVGAGI. The DNA for the CDR3 is TGTGCCAGCAGTTACTCGGGACAGGGGGAGGTCTACGAGCAGTACTTC. This codes for CASSYSGQGEVYEQYF.

The chain is built from TRBV10-2 and TRBJ2-7; D is unresolved. Germline CDR1 WSHSY, CDR2 SAAADI. V gave up 0 bases and J gave up 4 bases, with 4 bases separating them. The CDR3 spans 12 residues. The CDR3 DNA reads as TGCGCCAGCAGTGAGTCGATATACGAGCAGTACTTC. It specifies CASSESIYEQYF.

This chain uses TRBV13 with TRBJ2-3, with D tentatively TRBD1 (6 bases). This CDR3 region has 18 residues. Trimming cost V 5 bases and J 2 bases, with 23 bases left between them. Germline V gene lookup returns CDR1 PRHDT and CDR2 FYEKMQ (reference sequence). The CDR3 loop reads CASSPRPWGPHNTDTQYF. CDR3 bases: TGTGCCAGCAGCCCGCGCCCTTGGGGGCCACATAACACAGATACGCAGTATTTT.

V gene TRBV5-1 combines with J gene TRBJ2-7; tentatively, D is TRBD2 (5 bases). The CDR3 extends over 15 amino acids. CDR1 SGHRS and CDR2 YFSETQ come from the germline V gene. V lost 3 bases to trimming and J lost 5 bases, with 18 bases between them. DNA of the CDR3: TGCGCCAGCAGCTCCGTAGGGCTCCCCGGGAACGAGCAGTACTTC. This codes for CASSSVGLPGNEQYF.

This clone was found a few times. This chain connects TRBV9 to TRBJ1-3; D perhaps matches TRBD1 (5 bases). Germline CDR1 and CDR2: SGDLS and YYNGEE. V was shortened by 0 bases and J by 2 bases, with 12 bases between the two germline ends. This CDR3 has 16 residues. This chain's CDR3 is CASSVETRATGNTIYF. The CDR3 DNA reads TGTGCCAGCAGCGTAGAGACCAGGGCTACTGGAAACACCATATATTTT.

The chain has TRBV28 and TRBJ2-7; perhaps TRBD1 as D (6 bases). CDR3 length: 15 amino acids. From germline, CDR1 is MDHEN and CDR2 SYDVKM. V lost 5 bases to trimming and J lost 3 bases, with 17 bases between them. The CDR3 nucleotides are TGTGCCAGCAGTAGTTCTGGACAGACTAACTACGAGCAGTACTTC. Residues: CASSSSGQTNYEQYF.

As to this clone: The sample has other DNA sequences that encode this CDR3 too. V usage is TRBV19 and J usage is TRBJ2-6; D gene ambiguous. This CDR3 spans 14 amino acids. Trimming stripped 5 bases from V and 2 bases from J, with 7 bases between. Germline lookup yields CDR1 LNHDA and CDR2 SQIVND (reference sequence). The CDR3 DNA is TGTGCCAGTAGTCAAAGGGCTGGGGCCAACGTCCTGACTTTC. Its protein is CASSQRAGANVLTF.

In DNA, the CDR3 is TGTGCCAGCAGTTACTCCCCGGGGGTAGGAGATACGCAGTATTTT. Its protein product is CASSYSPGVGDTQYF. The chain employs TRBV6-5 and TRBJ2-3; D perhaps matches TRBD2 (6 bases). V was cut by 0 bases and J by 5 bases, with 12 bases left in between. CDR3 size: 15 residues. The germline CDR1 and CDR2 sequences are MNHEY and SVGAGI.

The rearrangement joins TRBV6-5 to TRBJ2-5; possibly TRBD1 for D (5 bases). CDR1 MNHEY and CDR2 SVGAGI come from the germline V gene. The CDR3 contains 15 residues. V lost 6 bases to trimming and J lost 4 bases, with 18 bases between them. The CDR3: CASSPRVAQTETQYF. The DNA of the CDR3 is TGTGCCAGCAGCCCCAGGGTGGCGCAAACAGAGACCCAGTACTTC.

The rearrangement joins TRBV19 to TRBJ2-5; 11 nucleotides line up with TRBD1. Germline trimming cut 6 bases from V and 5 bases from J; bases unmatched to any gene: 2. The CDR3 length is 13 residues. Per germline, CDR1 LNHDA and CDR2 SQIVND (reference sequence). The CDR3, as DNA: TGTGCCAGTAGAGGGACAGGGGGGGAGACCCAGTACTTC. Its protein product is CASRGTGGETQYF.

The genes are TRBV19 and TRBJ2-1; 7 bases align to TRBD2. V lost 5 bases to trimming and J lost 9 bases; unmatched junction nucleotides: 10. This CDR3 is built from 14 residues. The germline gives CDR1 LNHDA, CDR2 SQIVND (reference sequence). The CDR3 here is CASSGGLEYGEQFF. Written as DNA, the CDR3 is TGTGCCAGTAGTGGCGGACTAGAGTATGGTGAGCAGTTCTTC.

V and J are TRBV18 and TRBJ2-7, with D possibly being TRBD1 (5 bases). CDR3 size: 15 residues. V lost 2 bases, J lost 0 bases, and 11 bases lay in between. Germline-derived CDR1 and CDR2 are KGHSH and LQKENI. This CDR3 reads CASSPTGSTSYEQYF. The CDR3 DNA reads as TGTGCCAGCTCACCAACAGGTTCGACCTCCTACGAGCAGTACTTC.